This T cell receptor (beta chain) was sequenced for a study of T-cell reconstitution after alpha-beta-depleted transplantation in children. TCRbeta library preparation incorporated unique molecular identifiers. TCRdb recomputed calls from the PCR reads with MiXCR, one row per CDR3 protein. The data show about 610,000 distinct CDR3 sequences, about 11% seen once. The sequence was collected from a human donor who donated a stem cell graft to a child with acute myeloid leukemia. The source material was PBMCs from the stem cell graft donor, sampled from the stem cell graft.

The CDR3 DNA reads TGCGCCAGCAGCTGGACCCACGGGGGGACCCAGTACTTC. Residues: CASSWTHGGTQYF. The chain recombines TRBV5-1 with TRBJ2-5, with a tentative D call TRBD2 (6 bases). Trimming took off 3 bases at V and 7 bases at J, with 13 bases between the two ends. Germline lookup yields CDR1 SGHRS and CDR2 YFSETQ. This CDR3 is 13 amino acids long. Filled out from reference TRBV5-1 and TRBJ2-5, the complete variable domain reads KAGVTQTPRYLIKTRGQQVTLSCSPISGHRSVSWYQQTPGQGLQFLFEYFSETQRNKGNFPGRFSGRQFSNSRSEMNVSTLELGDSALYLCASSWTHGGTQYFGPGTRLLVL.